This T cell receptor (beta chain) was sequenced during a study of beta chain features in type 1 diabetes. Study-wide findings and caveats: At VDJ recombination sites, type 1 diabetes patients had fewer insertions and more deleted nucleotides. TCRB CDR3s from Type 1 diabetes patients were moderately but significantly shorter in all four CD4+ subsets. Sequencing from cDNA could over-represent high-TCR-expressing cells.

For this clone: Its antigen remains unknown.

The ends lost 7 bases at V and 3 bases at J; junction bases unmatched: 4. The CDR3 extends over 13 amino acids. Germline loops: CDR1 SGHRS, CDR2 YFSETQ. As every portion of the isolated RNA was reverse transcribed, the sequencing read expressed TCRB transcripts. The read count averaged approximately 4 million across naive, central memory and regulatory T cell samples. Assay: immunoSEQ multiplex PCR; the TCRdb copy retains only in-frame clones and omits some. The table shows approximately 57,000 clones, with around half occurring only once. The sequence came from a woman in her thirties or forties with type 1 diabetes. The chain couples TRBV5-1 to TRBJ1-5, with 7 nucleotides matching TRBD1. Sequencing was done on a sample of Tregs from blood. CDR3 region: CASYGTANQPQHF. For the CDR3, the DNA is TGCGCCAGCTACGGGACAGCCAATCAGCCCCAGCATTTT.